This paragraph covers one TCR beta chain sequence. It lacks a known antigen. Base qualities are not provided; no much larger clone lies one nucleotide away. This sample is part of a study of a mutant IDH1 vaccine in newly diagnosed glioma (dated by TCRdb to about 2021). Regarding the study in general: In the chemotherapy-containing groups, vaccination started alongside temozolomide cycles, whereas in patients who had radiotherapy alone it started 4-6 weeks after radiotherapy. Of the approximately 33 treated patients, approximately 62% were male and approximately 40% were female, and the mean age was 40.4 years. Before enrollment, most patients had been given radiochemotherapy with temozolomide as standard therapy, while the rest had received either radiotherapy alone or temozolomide alone. The week-35 safety follow-up took place at visit V12, and the week-47 end of study took place at visit V13. Six visits were used for peripheral blood collection: V03 (baseline), V05, V07, V10, V12 and V13. Longitudinal TCRB deep sequencing was performed for some 25 treated patients wherever samples were available for exploratory analyses. Overall study outcomes, separate from this receptor: Changes in the top peripheral T cell clonotypes picked up by TCRB sequencing did not appear to be linked to pseudoprogression. According to the authors, sample limitations meant that analyses of patient blood samples could not be reproduced. Immune responses induced by the vaccine were seen in 93.3% of patients across multiple MHC alleles. Selection of PBMC samples for TCRB deep sequencing was based on availability.

Including cysteine and phenylalanine, the CDR3 has 16 amino acids. The only DNA kept is the CDR3, 48 bases in frame from the first base. From the germline V gene, CDR1 is MGHRA and CDR2 is YSYEKL. Trimming accounts for 1 base at V and 0 bases at J, while the number of junction bases matched to no gene is 4. Interpreted using the paper, the time point label stands for: week 47, end of study. A 20-mer mutant IDH1 peptide at 300 micrograms in Montanide made up each vaccine dose, which was injected subcutaneously together with topical imiquimod. Across visits V03 through V10, patients got a total of eight vaccinations, given in weeks 1, 3, 5, 7, 11, 15, 19 and 23. All donors had newly diagnosed IDH1-mutant astrocytomas of WHO grade 3 or 4 that showed loss of nuclear ATRX. The samples were drawn from NOA16, a multicentre, single-arm, open-label phase I trial in Germany that tested a mutant IDH1 peptide vaccine in humans for the first time. Genomic DNA for TCRB sequencing was extracted from EDTA blood using the DNeasy Blood and Tissue Kit.

Libraries came from the immunoSEQ multiplex PCR assay. Following the manufacturer's protocol, the hsTCRB Kit was used to amplify rearranged TCR beta chain sequences. Sequencing of TCRB libraries was carried out on an Illumina MiSeq. The original pipeline was this. The kit vendor's proprietary platform handled demultiplexing, trimming and gene mapping. TCRdb's version of the immuneACCESS table is confined to in-frame rearrangements and falls short of the full clone set. An unresolved V gene accounts for under half of the shortfall where checked; the remainder is of unknown origin. V, J and clone size reflect that table, while D and trimming were determined from the DNA. Counted in this sample were around 60,000 clones; roughly 87% of them appeared once. The top ten constitute roughly 4% of the sample.

The receptor was isolated from a man aged 25 to 40 with glioma. The chain links TRBV4-1 with TRBJ1-2, with 8 bases in between that match TRBD1. The sequencing here drew on PBMCs, taken from a glioma patient whose treatment included an IDH1 peptide vaccine. The nucleotide sequence reads TGCGCCAGCAGCCAAGTTGGGACAGGCCCTAACTATGGCTACACCTTC. This gives the protein CASSQVGTGPNYGYTF.